This T cell receptor (beta chain) came from a study of OX40 agonist ivuxolimab in advanced cancers. Study-wide context: Previous treatment with anti-PD-1, anti-PD-L1 or anti-CTLA-4 therapy was allowed; about 44% had received some. Overall study findings and caveats: Average numbers of expanded clones were greater in CD8+ T cells than in CD4+. Low normalized T-cell clonal expansion was additionally recorded for some nonresponders. Clonal expansion was seen in CD4+ and CD8+ blood T cells by week 6 at 0.1 to 3.0 mg/kg.

A single count supports this clone. Its antigen is unknown. V dropped 0 bases and J dropped 7; count of bases not matched to a gene: 0. This CDR3 spans 13 amino acids. CDR1 SEHNR and CDR2 FQNEAQ come from the germline V gene (reference sequence). Here immunoSEQ multiplex PCR was the method, and the copy in TCRdb shows in-frame clones only, minus some. The sample yields nearly 60,000 clones, 80% to 90% seen once. This TCR came from an adult with an advanced solid tumor such as melanoma, head and neck, liver or kidney cancer. This chain links TRBV7-9 with TRBJ2-4, with TRBD2 identical over 7 bases. Sequencing was performed on CD4+ or CD8+ T cells sorted from blood, taken in a trial of the OX40 agonist ivuxolimab. The CDR3 is CASSLAGGNIQYF. For the CDR3, the DNA is TGTGCCAGCAGCTTAGCGGGAGGGAACATTCAGTACTTC.